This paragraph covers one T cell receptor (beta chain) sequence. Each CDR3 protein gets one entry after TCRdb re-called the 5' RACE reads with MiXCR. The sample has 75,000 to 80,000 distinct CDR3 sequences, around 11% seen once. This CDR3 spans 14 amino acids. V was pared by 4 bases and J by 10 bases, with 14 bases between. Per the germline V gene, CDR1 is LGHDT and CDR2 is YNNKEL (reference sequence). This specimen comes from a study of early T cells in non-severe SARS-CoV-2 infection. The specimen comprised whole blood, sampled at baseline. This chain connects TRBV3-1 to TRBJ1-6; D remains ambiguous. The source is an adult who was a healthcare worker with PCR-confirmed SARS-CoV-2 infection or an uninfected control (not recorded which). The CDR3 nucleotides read TGTGCCAGCAGCCCACAACGATCCGGGTCACCCCTCCACTTT. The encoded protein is CASSPQRSGSPLHF.